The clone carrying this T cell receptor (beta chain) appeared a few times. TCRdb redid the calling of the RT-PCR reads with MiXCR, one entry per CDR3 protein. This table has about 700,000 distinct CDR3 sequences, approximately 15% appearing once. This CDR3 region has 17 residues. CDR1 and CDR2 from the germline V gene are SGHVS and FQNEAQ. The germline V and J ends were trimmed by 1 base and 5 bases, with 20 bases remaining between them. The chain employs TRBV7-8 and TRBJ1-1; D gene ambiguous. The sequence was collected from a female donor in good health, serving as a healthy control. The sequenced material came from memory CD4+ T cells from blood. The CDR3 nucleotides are TGTGCCAGCAGCTTAGGCGTAGGAGGTTTGGGAAGGACTGAAGCTTTCTTT. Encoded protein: CASSLGVGGLGRTEAFF.